This T cell receptor (beta chain) stems from a study of OX40 agonist ivuxolimab in advanced cancers. Study overall: The patients' treatment was ivuxolimab, an agonistic anti-OX40 (CD134) antibody. Enrolled patients in dose escalation had cancers that were hepatocellular carcinoma, melanoma, renal cell or head and neck cancer. Patients achieving partial responses numbered three: one hepatocellular carcinoma case and two cutaneous melanoma cases.

Germline loops: CDR1 ENHRY, CDR2 SYGVKD. The CDR3 spans 11 residues. Trimming took off 4 bases at V and 4 bases at J, with 2 bases between the two ends. The protocol was immunoSEQ multiplex PCR, while the TCRdb copy is restricted to in-frame clones and leaves out a portion. Here the sample spans just under 75,000 clones, 80% to 95% being singletons. Findings and limits, study-wide: There were, on average, more expanded clones in CD8+ T cells than in CD4+.

On this clone itself: Antigen unknown.

This material consisted of CD4+ or CD8+ T cells sorted from blood, taken in a trial of the OX40 agonist ivuxolimab. The clonotype originates from an adult with an advanced solid tumor such as melanoma, head and neck, liver or kidney cancer. V and J are TRBV10-3 and TRBJ1-3, with D uncertain. CDR3 amino acids: CAISGGNTIYF. The CDR3 DNA is TGTGCCATCAGTGGGGGAAACACCATATATTTT.